This TCR beta chain was retrieved from a study of blood T cell repertoires in COVID-19. Study-level background: The United States, Italy and Spain were the sources of the acute and convalescent COVID-19 samples.

The assay was immunoSEQ multiplex PCR, and TCRdb's table has in-frame clones only and misses some. The table has hundreds of thousands of clones, 65% to 90% seen once. All recovered Cohort 3 donors got two negative PCRs, got clearance, or saw symptom resolution. In this sample, this clone turned up a few times. Germline CDR1 MDHEN, CDR2 SYDVKM. The CDR3 length is 15 residues. V was clipped by 6 bases and J by 5 bases, with 17 bases between them. The source is a man in his forties who had recovered from COVID-19. The sequenced material came from PBMCs or T cells enriched from blood (not recorded which). V is TRBV28 and J is TRBJ1-5, with no clear D. In nucleotides, the CDR3 is TGTGCCAGCAGAAGGGAGAGGGAACGGGATCAGCCCCAGCATTTT. The encoded protein is CASRRERERDQPQHF.